Presented here are 24 T cell receptor beta chains from one specimen sequenced in a study of T-cell reconstitution after alpha-beta-depleted transplantation in children. Unique molecular identifiers were built into the TCRbeta library. MiXCR was run by TCRdb on the PCR reads, yielding one entry per CDR3 protein. The sample contains some 600,000 distinct CDR3 sequences, over 10% of which appear only once. Material: PBMCs, mostly from graft donor cells, obtained 360 days after TCRalphabeta/CD19-depleted stem cell transplant. Receptors originate from a male patient aged 5 to 17 who had a stem cell transplant for acute myeloid leukemia, so the T cells may come from the graft donor.

This clonotype was seen only a few times. The chain couples TRBV7-7 to TRBJ2-2; tentative D call: TRBD2 (6 bases). The length of the CDR3 is 13 residues. Germline V gene sequence: CDR1 SSHAT, CDR2 FNYEAQ (reference sequence). The CDR3 here is CASRRENTGELFF. CDR3 DNA: TGTGCTAGCCGGCGGGAGAACACCGGGGAGCTGTTTTTT.

This clonotype turned up a few times. V gene TRBV7-8 combines with J gene TRBJ2-6, with D possibly matching TRBD2 (5 bases). The CDR3 is made up of 16 amino acids. Germline lookup yields CDR1 SGHVS and CDR2 FQNEAQ. V shed 5 bases and J shed 2 bases, with 13 bases lying between them. CDR3 region: CASSPRVGTGANVLTF. The CDR3 DNA reads TGTGCCAGCAGCCCGCGGGTAGGGACTGGGGCCAACGTCCTGACTTTC. Together with reference TRBV7-8 and TRBJ2-6, the CDR3 gives the full variable domain: GAGVSQSPRYKVAKRGQDVALRCDPISGHVSLFWYQQALGQGPEFLTYFQNEAQLDKSGLPSDRFFAERPEGSVSTLKIQRTQQEDSAVYLCASSPRVGTGANVLTFGAGSRLTVL.

The chain combines TRBV7-3 with TRBJ2-2, with 9 bases fitting TRBD2. The CDR3 runs to 15 residues. The J segment lost 6 bases and the V segment lost 10 bases, leaving 12 bases of the junction unmatched. CDR1 and CDR2 (germline): SGHTA, FQGTGA. The CDR3 region is CATLWREGPAGELFF. CDR3 nucleotides: TGTGCCACCCTGTGGCGGGAGGGCCCTGCCGGGGAGCTGTTTTTT. The full variable domain, with the rest looked up from reference TRBV7-3 and TRBJ2-2, is GAGVSQTPSNKVTEKGKYVELRCDPISGHTALYWYRQSLGQGPEFLIYFQGTGAADDSGLPNDRFFAVRPEGSVSTLKIQRTERGDSAVYLCATLWREGPAGELFFGEGSRLTVL.

This clonotype has only a few counts. The gene calls are TRBV10-3 and TRBJ2-1; D call uncertain. The germline V and J ends were trimmed by 0 bases and 10 bases, with 13 bases remaining between them. The germline V gene has CDR1 ENHRY and CDR2 SYGVKD. This CDR3 region has 14 residues. CDR3 amino acids: CAISESKLDGEQFF. The DNA of the CDR3 is TGTGCCATCAGTGAGTCGAAGTTAGACGGGGAGCAGTTCTTC.

A few counts support this clonotype. The V call is TRBV4-3, the J call TRBJ2-3, with 7 bases lining up with TRBD2. V shed 0 bases, J shed 1 base, and the junction held 4 bases outside the gene matches. The CDR3 loop spans 16 amino acids. Germline assignment: CDR1 LGHNA and CDR2 YSLEER. This CDR3 reads CASSQDALAGTDTQYF. The CDR3 DNA is TGCGCCAGCAGCCAAGATGCGCTAGCGGGCACAGATACGCAGTATTTT.

The V and J genes are TRBV5-1 and TRBJ2-1, with a possible D match to TRBD2 (6 bases). Deletions cut 3 bases from V and 0 bases from J, with 10 bases between. Germline V lookup: CDR1 SGHRS, CDR2 YFSETQ. This CDR3 is 15 amino acids long. The CDR3 bases are TGCGCCAGCAGCTCCGGGAGCCCCTCCTACAATGAGCAGTTCTTC. As protein: CASSSGSPSYNEQFF.

The sample holds one count of this clonotype. The chain is built from TRBV10-3 and TRBJ2-6; no definite D call. Trimming shortened V by 1 base and J by 4 bases, and 8 bases separated the two germline ends. Germline V gives CDR1 ENHRY, CDR2 SYGVKD. The CDR3 covers 15 residues. The CDR3: CAISEFPGGANVLTF. CDR3 coding DNA: TGTGCCATCAGTGAGTTTCCCGGGGGGGCCAACGTCCTGACTTTC.

The chain recombines TRBV5-6 with TRBJ2-3; 7 bases match TRBD1. CDR3 length: 16 amino acids. Germline assignment: CDR1 SGHDT and CDR2 YYEEEE. J was trimmed by 2 bases and V by 1 base; bases with no gene match: 7. Here the CDR3 reads CASSLYRQGLTDTQYF. The CDR3 DNA reads TGTGCCAGCAGCTTGTACCGACAGGGCCTCACAGATACGCAGTATTTT.

This chain joins TRBV19 and TRBJ2-3; no definite D call. This CDR3 is 14 amino acids long. V dropped 4 bases and J dropped 5 bases, with 13 bases sitting between them. CDR1 is LNHDA, CDR2 SQIVND, per germline (reference sequence). DNA for the CDR3: TGTGCCAGTAGTACCCAATGGGTTAGAGATACGCAGTATTTT. It encodes CASSTQWVRDTQYF.

The V call is TRBV5-8, the J call TRBJ2-1, with 9 bases identical to TRBD1. J lost 3 bases, V lost 4 bases, and 2 bases had no gene match. CDR3 length: 14 amino acids. CDR1 is SGHTS and CDR2 is YDEGEE in the germline V gene. In DNA, the CDR3 is TGTGCCAGCAGCCCGGGACAGGGCTACAATGAGCAGTTCTTC. Encoded protein: CASSPGQGYNEQFF.

This clonotype has only a few counts. This rearrangement joins TRBV29-1 to TRBJ1-2, with TRBD1 identical over 8 bases. The germline V gene encodes CDR1 SQVTM and CDR2 ANQGSEA. The CDR3 extends over 14 amino acids. J lost 2 bases, V lost 3 bases, and 5 bases had no gene match. Written as DNA, the CDR3 is TGCAGCGTTGAGGCAGGGGGCCCCAACTATGGCTACACCTTC. This sequence encodes CSVEAGGPNYGYTF.

The CDR3, as DNA: TGTGCCAGCAGTTTCGCTTGGTGGTCACCCCTCCACTTT. This translates into CASSFAWWSPLHF. This rearrangement joins TRBV28 to TRBJ1-6; D gene ambiguous. There are 13 residues in the CDR3. V lost 3 bases and J lost 10, with 10 bases in between. Germline lookup yields CDR1 MDHEN and CDR2 SYDVKM.

This clonotype occurred a few times. The chain recombines TRBV28 with TRBJ2-7; 9 bases are a match to TRBD2. This CDR3 spans 15 amino acids. Germline trimming cut 7 bases from V and 1 base from J; bases unmatched to any gene: 8. The germline gives CDR1 MDHEN, CDR2 SYDVKM. CDR3 in DNA: TGTGCCAGCAAAAACCTAGCGGGACTTTCCTACGAGCAGTACTTC. Translation: CASKNLAGLSYEQYF.

This clonotype was seen ten or more times. The V gene is TRBV5-1, the J gene TRBJ2-7, with D possibly being TRBD1 (6 bases). This CDR3 region has 15 residues. The germline V and J ends were trimmed by 0 bases and 1 base, with 11 bases remaining between them. Germline CDR1 reads SGHRS; CDR2 reads YFSETQ. Here the CDR3 DNA reads TGCGCCAGCAGCTTGGATCGACAGGTTTCCTACGAGCAGTACTTC. Translation gives CASSLDRQVSYEQYF.

This chain links TRBV12-3 or TRBV12-4 with TRBJ2-2, with D perhaps assigned TRBD1 or TRBD2 (5 bases each). CDR3 size: 14 residues. Trimming stripped 7 bases from V and 1 base from J, with 10 bases between. The CDR3 DNA sequence: TGTGCCAGCACCGGGACGTTGAACACCGGGGAGCTGTTTTTT. Its protein product is CASTGTLNTGELFF.

V and J are TRBV6-5 and TRBJ2-3, with TRBD2 matching 15 bases. This CDR3 contains 16 residues. Germline trimming cut 4 bases from V and 5 bases from J; bases unmatched to any gene: 4. Germline values: CDR1 MNHEY, CDR2 SVGAGI. The CDR3: CASSSWTSGRVDTQYF. CDR3 nucleotides: TGTGCCAGCAGTTCCTGGACTAGCGGGAGGGTAGATACGCAGTATTTT.

This chain connects TRBV7-2 to TRBJ1-1; a possible D gene is TRBD1 (6 bases). V was trimmed by 1 base and J by 4 bases, leaving 10 bases between them. This CDR3 is 14 amino acids long. Germline assignment: CDR1 SGHTA and CDR2 FQGNSA. CDR3 amino acids: CASSLVRGATEAFF. The CDR3 bases are TGTGCCAGCAGCTTAGTCAGGGGAGCCACTGAAGCTTTCTTT.

The V and J genes are TRBV27 and TRBJ2-2, with 11 bases fitting TRBD2. The germline V gene encodes CDR1 MNHEY and CDR2 SMNVEV (reference sequence). The CDR3 has 17 residues. The V gene end was trimmed by 5 bases and the J gene end by 0 bases; junction bases not matched to a gene: 5. CDR3 in amino acids: CASSRLAGQPNTGELFF. Here the CDR3 DNA reads TGTGCCAGCAGTCGACTAGCGGGGCAACCGAACACCGGGGAGCTGTTTTTT.

This chain uses TRBV7-3 with TRBJ2-1; D ambiguous. The V end lost 5 bases, the J end lost 4 bases, and 15 bases lay between the germline ends. The length of the CDR3 is 15 residues. Germline values: CDR1 SGHTA, CDR2 FQGTGA. The CDR3 DNA follows: TGTGCCAGCAGCGACCGCCCGATGGGTTACAATGAGCAGTTCTTC. It yields the protein CASSDRPMGYNEQFF.

This clonotype was observed a few times. The CDR3 DNA reads as TGCAGCGTCCCCCCCGATAGTGCCTCTGAGCAGTTCTTC. It specifies CSVPPDSASEQFF. The chain employs TRBV29-1 and TRBJ2-1, with D uncertain. This CDR3 spans 13 amino acids. V was shortened by 6 bases and J by 9 bases, with 18 bases between the two germline ends. Germline V gene data show CDR1 as SQVTM and CDR2 as ANQGSEA.

This clonotype was counted at least ten times. The gene calls are TRBV29-1 and TRBJ2-2; D is possibly TRBD1 or TRBD2 (6 bases each). CDR3 size: 15 residues. V was cut by 5 bases and J by 7 bases, with 20 bases left in between. Germline V gene lookup returns CDR1 SQVTM and CDR2 ANQGSEA. The CDR3 DNA sequence: TGCAGCGTTTCCCCCGCCGGGAGAGGGGGCGGGGAGCTGTTTTTT. This translates into CSVSPAGRGGGELFF.

The sample holds many counts of this clonotype. V and J are TRBV7-9 and TRBJ2-2; D might be TRBD1 (6 bases). The V gene lost 1 base and the J gene lost 2 bases, with 17 bases spanning the gap. The germline CDR1 and CDR2 sequences are SEHNR and FQNEAQ (reference sequence). This CDR3 region has 18 residues. CDR3 nucleotides: TGTGCCAGCAGCTTAGTAGGGGGAAGTTTCAAAAACACCGGGGAGCTGTTTTTT. This translates into CASSLVGGSFKNTGELFF.

V is TRBV7-2 and J is TRBJ2-1, with D hard to call. Trimming shortened V by 5 bases and J by 8 bases, and 16 bases separated the two germline ends. Per the germline V gene, CDR1 is SGHTA and CDR2 is FQGNSA. CDR3 length: 14 residues. The CDR3 region is CASSQAPQWDEQFF. CDR3 sequence (DNA): TGTGCCAGCAGCCAGGCCCCCCAGTGGGATGAGCAGTTCTTC.

The J gene is TRBJ2-2, the V gene TRBV5-5; D gene unclear. The germline V gene has CDR1 SGHKS and CDR2 YYEKEE (reference sequence). The CDR3 is 14 residues long. V was trimmed by 0 bases and J by 5 bases, leaving 8 bases between them. In nucleotides, the CDR3 is TGTGCCAGCAGCTTGGAGGTCCGAACCGGGGAGCTGTTTTTT. Its protein product is CASSLEVRTGELFF.